One and the same sample provided the 26 T cell receptor beta chains below, sequenced in a study of shared clonotypes between healthy human individuals. Cells designated naive CD8 were CD45RO-negative and were positively selected for CCR7, with terminally differentiated effector memory CD45RA+ cells excluded. Data came from immunoSEQ multiplex PCR; TCRdb stores just in-frame clones and leaves some out. The table records around 580,000 clones, 98% of them present only once. The material sequenced was naive CD8+ T cells sorted from blood. The receptors here all came from a young man in good health.

The chain couples TRBV27 to TRBJ2-7; the D gene is possibly TRBD1 (5 bases). CDR3 length equals 14 residues. Germline CDR1 and CDR2: MNHEY and SMNVEV (reference sequence). V lost 7 bases and J 0 bases, leaving 13 bases between the germline ends. This CDR3 reads CASTPQQGSYEQYF. Here the CDR3 DNA reads TGTGCCAGCACCCCCCAGCAGGGCTCCTACGAGCAGTACTTC.

The V and J genes are TRBV7-9 and TRBJ2-5, with unresolved D. V lost 5 bases, J lost 13 bases, and 17 bases lay in between. The CDR3 consists of 12 residues. Per the germline V gene, CDR1 is SEHNR and CDR2 is FQNEAQ (reference sequence). CDR3 coding DNA: TGTGCCAGCAGCCCAGGTTTTGACAACACGTACTTC. It encodes CASSPGFDNTYF.

The chain joins TRBV9 to TRBJ2-1; the D is unclear. The CDR3 length is 11 residues. V lost 3 bases, J lost 5 bases, and 3 bases lay in between. CDR1 and CDR2 from the germline V gene are SGDLS and YYNGEE. The CDR3: CASSAHNEQFF. In DNA form, the CDR3 reads TGTGCCAGCAGCGCTCACAATGAGCAGTTCTTC.

This rearrangement joins TRBV28 to TRBJ2-3; 8 bases map to TRBD1. In germline, CDR1 is MDHEN, CDR2 SYDVKM. This CDR3 is 16 amino acids long. J was trimmed by 2 bases and V by 1 base; bases with no gene match: 5. The chain's CDR3 is CASSLSTGDFTDTQYF. CDR3 coding DNA: TGTGCCAGCAGTTTATCGACAGGGGATTTCACAGATACGCAGTATTTT.

This clone was observed a single time. This chain joins TRBV6-5 and TRBJ2-5, with TRBD2 identical over 9 bases. Germline CDR1 and CDR2: MNHEY and SVGAGI. The CDR3 extends over 16 amino acids. The junction had 3 bases not matched to a gene; V was cut back by 0 bases and J by 1 base. CDR3 residues: CASSYSAGGPQETQYF. Written as DNA, the CDR3 is TGTGCCAGCAGTTACTCGGCGGGAGGGCCCCAAGAGACCCAGTACTTC.

The CDR3 nucleotides read TGTGCCAGCAGCCTAAGACCCTCACAGGCGGGTACTGAAGCTTTCTTT. Amino acids: CASSLRPSQAGTEAFF. The chain has TRBV7-6 and TRBJ1-1; perhaps TRBD1 as D (5 bases). The CDR3 is made up of 16 amino acids. Germline V gene sequence: CDR1 SGHVS, CDR2 FNYEAQ. V lost 5 bases and J lost 5, with 21 bases in between.

The chain uses TRBV7-9 and TRBJ2-7; perhaps TRBD1 as D (6 bases). Trimming stripped 6 bases from V and 3 bases from J, with 18 bases between. The V gene's germline CDR1 is SEHNR and CDR2 FQNEAQ (reference sequence). CDR3 length equals 15 residues. The CDR3 is CASSNPGRGDYEQYF. The CDR3 DNA reads as TGTGCCAGCAGTAACCCGGGCAGGGGCGACTACGAGCAGTACTTC.

V and J are TRBV5-6 and TRBJ2-5; D is unresolved. V lost 0 bases and J lost 2, with 5 bases in between. Germline V gives CDR1 SGHDT, CDR2 YYEEEE. The CDR3 spans 13 residues. The CDR3 DNA reads as TGTGCCAGCAGCTTGGTCATACAAGAGACCCAGTACTTC. Protein product: CASSLVIQETQYF.

The CDR3 nucleotides read TGTGCCAGCACACAGGCTTTGACCACAGATACGCAGTATTTT. It is translated as CASTQALTTDTQYF. The gene calls are TRBV2 and TRBJ2-3; possibly TRBD1 for D (5 bases). Germline lookup yields CDR1 SNHLY and CDR2 FYNNEI. This CDR3 contains 14 residues. V lost 7 bases to trimming and J lost 2 bases, with 13 bases between them.

This chain joins TRBV27 and TRBJ1-1, with D tentatively TRBD1 (6 bases). V lost 7 bases and J lost 1, with 13 bases in between. CDR3 size: 14 residues. Germline V gene lookup returns CDR1 MNHEY and CDR2 SMNVEV (reference sequence). The CDR3 protein is CASTRGAGNTEAFF. CDR3 bases: TGTGCCAGCACGCGGGGGGCCGGGAACACTGAAGCTTTCTTT.

In this sample, this clone turned up a few times. The genes are TRBV6-5 and TRBJ1-1; no firm D call. Germline values: CDR1 MNHEY, CDR2 SVGAGI. The CDR3 is 14 amino acids. The V gene lost 5 bases and the J gene lost 2 bases, with 12 bases spanning the gap. Here the CDR3 DNA reads TGTGCCAGCAGTCCTGGGGTCTTCAACACTGAAGCTTTCTTT. Amino acid sequence: CASSPGVFNTEAFF.

This rearrangement joins TRBV5-4 to TRBJ2-1, with 8 bases identical to TRBD2. Germline V gene data show CDR1 as SGHNT and CDR2 as YYREEE (reference sequence). The CDR3 sequence is 16 residues long. V dropped 0 bases and J dropped 15; count of bases not matched to a gene: 17. In nucleotides, the CDR3 is TGTGCCAGCAGCTTGGAAGGGGGGAGCGGGGGACCGAGGCGGTTCTTC. Protein: CASSLEGGSGGPRRFF.

The chain has TRBV9 and TRBJ1-2; 7 nucleotides match TRBD1. V dropped 3 bases and J dropped 7; count of bases not matched to a gene: 6. The germline V gene encodes CDR1 SGDLS and CDR2 YYNGEE. This CDR3 comprises 13 residues. The CDR3 bases are TGTGCCAGCAGCGGAGGGGGCCGTAGTGGCTACACCTTC. Amino acids: CASSGGGRSGYTF.

The chain joins TRBV7-6 to TRBJ1-4; TRBD1 matches 9 bases. The germline gives CDR1 SGHVS, CDR2 FNYEAQ. The CDR3 runs to 14 residues. V was pared by 5 bases and J by 7 bases, with 5 bases of the junction left unmatched. The CDR3 DNA is TGTGCCAGCAGCAAATACAGGGGGCCTGAAAAACTGTTTTTT. This sequence encodes CASSKYRGPEKLFF. Variable domain in full (rest from reference TRBV7-6 and TRBJ1-4): GAGVSQSPRYKVTKRGQDVALRCDPISGHVSLYWYRQALGQGPEFLTYFNYEAQQDKSGLPNDRFSAERPEGSISTLTIQRTEQRDSAMYRCASSKYRGPEKLFFGSGTQLSVL.

The genes are TRBV25-1 and TRBJ2-7, with TRBD2 matching over 10 bases. Looked up from germline, CDR1 is MGHDK and CDR2 is SYGVNS. The V gene end was trimmed by 1 base and the J gene end by 5 bases; junction bases not matched to a gene: 5. There are 15 residues in the CDR3. Here the CDR3 reads CASSESSGSSDEQYF. The CDR3 DNA is TGTGCCAGCAGTGAATCTAGCGGGAGTAGCGACGAGCAGTACTTC.

This chain uses TRBV29-1 with TRBJ2-1, with 8 nucleotides matching TRBD1. With 3 bases clipped from V and 5 bases from J, the junction kept 6 bases outside the gene matches. This CDR3 contains 14 residues. Germline CDR1 SQVTM, CDR2 ANQGSEA. CDR3 protein: CSVEGQGADNEQFF. CDR3 sequence (DNA): TGCAGCGTTGAGGGCCAGGGGGCGGACAATGAGCAGTTCTTC.

The V and J genes are TRBV19 and TRBJ2-1; tentatively, D is TRBD2 (5 bases). This CDR3 region has 16 residues. The V gene lost 1 base and the J gene lost 3 bases, with 13 bases spanning the gap. Germline V gene lookup returns CDR1 LNHDA and CDR2 SQIVND (reference sequence). The CDR3 DNA is TGTGCCAGTAGTATAGCTCCGGGGATGGACTACAATGAGCAGTTCTTC. The encoded protein is CASSIAPGMDYNEQFF.

The genes are TRBV27 and TRBJ2-1; TRBD2 aligns across 9 bases. The germline V gene encodes CDR1 MNHEY and CDR2 SMNVEV (reference sequence). Germline trimming cut 2 bases from V and 0 bases from J; bases unmatched to any gene: 8. The CDR3 extends over 18 amino acids. CDR3 loop: CASSLGTSYTSSYNEQFF. The CDR3, as DNA: TGTGCCAGCAGTTTAGGGACTAGCTATACTAGCTCCTACAATGAGCAGTTCTTC.

The V gene is TRBV15, the J gene TRBJ2-7, with unresolved D. The germline CDR1 and CDR2 sequences are LNHNV and YYDKDF (reference sequence). This CDR3 has 13 residues. Trimming removed 5 bases at V and 3 bases at J, with 11 bases between. The CDR3 reads CATSAEFDYEQYF. The CDR3 region has the DNA TGTGCCACCAGCGCGGAATTTGACTACGAGCAGTACTTC.

The genes are TRBV13 and TRBJ2-1; D uncertain. Germline loops: CDR1 PRHDT, CDR2 FYEKMQ (reference sequence). The ends were cut back, 4 bases at V and 5 bases at J, with 3 bases in the middle. CDR3 length equals 11 residues. The CDR3 is CASSYHNEQFF. The CDR3 bases are TGTGCCAGCAGCTATCACAATGAGCAGTTCTTC. Variable domain in full (rest from reference TRBV13 and TRBJ2-1): AAGVIQSPRHLIKEKRETATLKCYPIPRHDTVYWYQQGPGQDPQFLISFYEKMQSDKGSIPDRFSAQQFSDYHSELNMSSLELGDSALYFCASSYHNEQFFGPGTRLTVL.

V gene TRBV29-1 combines with J gene TRBJ2-7; 7 nucleotides align to TRBD1. Germline V CDR1 and CDR2: SQVTM, ANQGSEA. With V trimmed by 4 bases and J by 2 bases, 8 bases remained unmatched. The CDR3 is 14 residues long. The CDR3 sequence is CSVGVGRGTYEQYF. CDR3 nucleotide sequence: TGCAGCGTTGGAGTTGGCAGGGGGACCTACGAGCAGTACTTC.

V usage is TRBV7-8 and J usage is TRBJ1-2; 9 positions agree with TRBD1. The CDR3 is 17 amino acids. Germline trimming cut 5 bases from V and 3 bases from J; bases unmatched to any gene: 13. Germline loops: CDR1 SGHVS, CDR2 FQNEAQ. The CDR3 region is CASSPWSTGGWDYGYTF. The DNA of the CDR3 is TGTGCCAGCAGCCCCTGGTCGACAGGGGGTTGGGACTATGGCTACACCTTC.

The V and J genes are TRBV27 and TRBJ2-3; a weak D match, TRBD2 (5 bases). The CDR3 loop spans 16 amino acids. V lost 6 bases to trimming and J lost 3 bases, with 19 bases between them. CDR1 and CDR2 from the germline V gene are MNHEY and SMNVEV (reference sequence). CDR3 loop: CASRRVSGSGTDTQYF. CDR3 nucleotides: TGTGCCAGCAGAAGGGTAAGCGGTAGTGGGACAGATACGCAGTATTTT.

The chain employs TRBV9 and TRBJ2-3; D possibly corresponds to TRBD2 (5 bases). There are 15 residues in the CDR3. V was clipped by 4 bases and J by 4 bases, with 16 bases between them. The germline CDR1 and CDR2 sequences are SGDLS and YYNGEE. CDR3 DNA: TGTGCCAGCAGCCCCCGCGAGGAGGCCCCAGATACGCAGTATTTT. This codes for CASSPREEAPDTQYF. Supplemented by reference TRBV9 and TRBJ2-3, the full variable domain reads DSGVTQTPKHLITATGQRVTLRCSPRSGDLSVYWYQQSLDQGLQFLIQYYNGEERAKGNILERFSAQQFPDLHSELNLSSLELGDSALYFCASSPREEAPDTQYFGPGTRLTVL.

The CDR3 protein is CASSLDRPSGSYEQYF. CDR3 bases: TGCGCCAGCAGCTTAGACAGGCCTAGCGGCTCCTACGAGCAGTACTTC. The V and J genes are TRBV5-1 and TRBJ2-7; a possible D gene is TRBD2 (7 bases). CDR1 and CDR2 (germline): SGHRS, YFSETQ. V lost 2 bases and J lost 0, with 15 bases in between. The length of the CDR3 is 16 residues.

The chain recombines TRBV29-1 with TRBJ2-1; 9 bases fit TRBD2. J gave up 0 bases and V 5 bases, and 5 bases lay outside the gene matches. This CDR3 has 15 amino acids. Looked up from germline, CDR1 is SQVTM and CDR2 is ANQGSEA. The CDR3 is CSVFGGRASYNEQFF. CDR3 coding DNA: TGCAGCGTTTTTGGCGGGAGGGCCTCCTACAATGAGCAGTTCTTC.